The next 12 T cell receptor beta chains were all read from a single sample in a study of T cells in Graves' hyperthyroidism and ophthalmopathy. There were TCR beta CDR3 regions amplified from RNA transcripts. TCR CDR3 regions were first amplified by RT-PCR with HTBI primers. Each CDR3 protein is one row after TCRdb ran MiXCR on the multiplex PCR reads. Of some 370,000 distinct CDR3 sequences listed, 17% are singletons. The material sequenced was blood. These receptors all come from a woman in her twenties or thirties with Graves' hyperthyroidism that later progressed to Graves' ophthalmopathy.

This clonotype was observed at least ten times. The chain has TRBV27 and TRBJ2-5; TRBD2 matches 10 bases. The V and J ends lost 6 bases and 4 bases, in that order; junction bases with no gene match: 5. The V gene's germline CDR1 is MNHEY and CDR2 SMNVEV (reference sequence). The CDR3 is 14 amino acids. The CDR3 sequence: CASRSLAGVETQYF. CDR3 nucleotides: TGTGCCAGCAGGTCCCTAGCGGGGGTAGAGACCCAGTACTTC.

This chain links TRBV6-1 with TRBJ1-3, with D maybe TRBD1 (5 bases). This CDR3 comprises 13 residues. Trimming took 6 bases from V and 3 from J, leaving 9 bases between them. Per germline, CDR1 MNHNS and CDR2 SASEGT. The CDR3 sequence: CASRGLNGNTIYF. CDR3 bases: TGTGCCAGCAGGGGACTAAATGGAAACACCATATATTTT.

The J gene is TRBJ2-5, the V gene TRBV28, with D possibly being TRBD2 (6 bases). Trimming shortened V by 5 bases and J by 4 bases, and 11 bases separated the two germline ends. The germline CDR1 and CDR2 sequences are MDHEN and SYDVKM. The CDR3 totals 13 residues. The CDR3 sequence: CASSRGNGETQYF. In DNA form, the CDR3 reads TGTGCCAGCAGTCGGGGGAATGGAGAGACCCAGTACTTC.

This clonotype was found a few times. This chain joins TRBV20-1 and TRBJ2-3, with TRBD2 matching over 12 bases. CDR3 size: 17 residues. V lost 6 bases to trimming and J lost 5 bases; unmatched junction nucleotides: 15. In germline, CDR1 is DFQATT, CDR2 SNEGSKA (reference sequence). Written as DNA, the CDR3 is TGCAGTGCCACTTCTAGCGGGGGGGCCCGTGTTATAGATACGCAGTATTTT. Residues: CSATSSGGARVIDTQYF.

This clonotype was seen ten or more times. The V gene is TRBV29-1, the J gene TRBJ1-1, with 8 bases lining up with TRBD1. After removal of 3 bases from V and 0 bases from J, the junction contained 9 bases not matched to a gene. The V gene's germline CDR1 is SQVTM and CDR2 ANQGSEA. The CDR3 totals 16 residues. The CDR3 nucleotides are TGCAGCGTTGAGGTCGACAGGGGCAGCATGAACACTGAAGCTTTCTTT. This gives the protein CSVEVDRGSMNTEAFF.

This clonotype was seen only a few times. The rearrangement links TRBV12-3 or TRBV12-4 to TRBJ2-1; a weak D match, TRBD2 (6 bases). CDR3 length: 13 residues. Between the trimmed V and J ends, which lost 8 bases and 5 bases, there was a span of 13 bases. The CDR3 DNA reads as TGTGCCAGCCTCCGGGACTTGAACAATGAGCAGTTCTTC. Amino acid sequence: CASLRDLNNEQFF.

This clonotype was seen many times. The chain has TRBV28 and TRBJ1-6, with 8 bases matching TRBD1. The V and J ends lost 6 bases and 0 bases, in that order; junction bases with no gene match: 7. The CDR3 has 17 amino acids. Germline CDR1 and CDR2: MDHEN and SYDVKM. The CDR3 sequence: CASSPQGGSSYNSPLHF. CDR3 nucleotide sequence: TGTGCCAGCAGCCCACAGGGGGGAAGCTCCTATAATTCACCCCTCCACTTT. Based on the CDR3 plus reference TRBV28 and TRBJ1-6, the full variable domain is DVKVTQSSRYLVKRTGEKVFLECVQDMDHENMFWYRQDPGLGLRLIYFSYDVKMKEKGDIPEGYSVSREKKERFSLILESASTNQTSMYLCASSPQGGSSYNSPLHFGNGTRLTVT.

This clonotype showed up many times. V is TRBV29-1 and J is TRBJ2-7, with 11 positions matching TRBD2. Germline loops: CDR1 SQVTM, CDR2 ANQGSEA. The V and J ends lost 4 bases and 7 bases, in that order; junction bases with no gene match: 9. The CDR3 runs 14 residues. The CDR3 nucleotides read TGCAGCGTTGCACTAGCGGGAGTCCGGGGGGAGCAGTACTTC. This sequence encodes CSVALAGVRGEQYF.

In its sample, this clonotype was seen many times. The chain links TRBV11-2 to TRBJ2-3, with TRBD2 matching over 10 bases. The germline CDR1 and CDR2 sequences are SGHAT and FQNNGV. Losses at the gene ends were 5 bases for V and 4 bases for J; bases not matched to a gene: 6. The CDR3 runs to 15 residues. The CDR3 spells CASSGWTSGSDTQYF. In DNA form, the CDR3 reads TGTGCCAGCAGCGGGTGGACTAGCGGCTCAGATACGCAGTATTTT.

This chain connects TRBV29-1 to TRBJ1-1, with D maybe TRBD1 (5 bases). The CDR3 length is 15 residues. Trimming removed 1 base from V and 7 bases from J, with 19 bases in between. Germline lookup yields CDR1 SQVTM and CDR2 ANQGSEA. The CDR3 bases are TGCAGCGTTGAAGCCCGGCCCGGACAAACAATTGAAGCTTTCTTT. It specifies CSVEARPGQTIEAFF. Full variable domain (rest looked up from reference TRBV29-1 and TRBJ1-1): SAVISQKPSRDICQRGTSLTIQCQVDSQVTMMFWYRQQPGQSLTLIATANQGSEATYESGFVIDKFPISRPNLTFSTLTVSNMSPEDSSIYLCSVEARPGQTIEAFFGQGTRLTVV.

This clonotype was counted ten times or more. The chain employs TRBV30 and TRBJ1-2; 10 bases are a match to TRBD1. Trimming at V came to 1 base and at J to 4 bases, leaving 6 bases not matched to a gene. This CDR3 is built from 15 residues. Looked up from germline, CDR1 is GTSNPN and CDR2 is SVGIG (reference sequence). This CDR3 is CAWSDPRTGGYGYTF. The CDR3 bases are TGTGCCTGGAGTGACCCTAGGACAGGGGGCTATGGCTACACCTTC.

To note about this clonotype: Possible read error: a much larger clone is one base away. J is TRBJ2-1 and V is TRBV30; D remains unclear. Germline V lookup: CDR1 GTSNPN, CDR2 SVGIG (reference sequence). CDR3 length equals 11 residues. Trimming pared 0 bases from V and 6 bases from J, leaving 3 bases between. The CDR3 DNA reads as TGTGCCTGGAGTGTAGCCAATGAGCAGTTCTTC. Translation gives CAWSVANEQFF.